Below are 19 T cell receptor beta chains sequenced from a single sample in a study of T-cell reconstitution after alpha-beta-depleted transplantation in children. Unique molecular identifiers tagged the TCRbeta library. TCRdb independently ran MiXCR on the PCR reads; one entry per CDR3 protein. The sample includes about 980,000 distinct CDR3 sequences, about 31% of them seen just once. Sequences were derived from PBMCs, mostly from graft donor cells, sampled 360 days after TCRalphabeta/CD19-depleted stem cell transplant. These TCRs come from a boy younger than two who had a stem cell transplant for SCID, so the T cells may come from the graft donor.

This clonotype was found a few times. The chain joins TRBV7-9 to TRBJ1-1; 7 bases agree with TRBD1. Trimming cost V 6 bases and J 4 bases; bases outside gene matches: 17. Germline values: CDR1 SEHNR, CDR2 FQNEAQ (reference sequence). This CDR3 comprises 17 residues. The CDR3 coding sequence is TGTGCCAGCAGTCCGAAGGCGGCTTCCCAGGGGGGCACTGAAGCTTTCTTT. Residues: CASSPKAASQGGTEAFF.

The chain carries TRBV29-1 and TRBJ2-1; D possibly uses TRBD1 or TRBD2 (5 bases each). V gave up 4 bases and J gave up 0 bases, with 10 bases separating them. The germline V gene encodes CDR1 SQVTM and CDR2 ANQGSEA. The CDR3 runs to 14 residues. The CDR3 bases are TGCAGCGTTGCGGGACCGAGCTCCTACAATGAGCAGTTCTTC. It translates to CSVAGPSSYNEQFF.

The gene calls are TRBV3-1 and TRBJ2-2; D is uncertain. The CDR3 covers 13 residues. Germline loops: CDR1 LGHDT, CDR2 YNNKEL (reference sequence). V was shortened by 0 bases and J by 9 bases, with 8 bases between the two germline ends. This chain's CDR3 is CASSQDTRRELFF. The CDR3 DNA reads TGTGCCAGCAGCCAAGATACGCGTCGGGAGCTGTTTTTT.

The chain is built from TRBV12-3 or TRBV12-4 and TRBJ1-5; D unresolved. The CDR3 spans 15 residues. V shed 1 base and J shed 1 base, with 8 bases lying between them. The CDR3 region is CASSLESQSNQPQHF. The DNA of the CDR3 is TGTGCCAGCAGTTTAGAGTCTCAGAGCAATCAGCCCCAGCATTTT.

This clonotype was counted a few times. The chain is built from TRBV6-5 and TRBJ2-7; D gene unclear. V gave up 3 bases and J gave up 5 bases, with 14 bases separating them. From germline, CDR1 is MNHEY and CDR2 SVGAGI. The CDR3 consists of 14 residues. CDR3: CASSYGAAIHEQYF. The CDR3 DNA is TGTGCCAGCAGTTATGGCGCAGCAATCCACGAGCAGTACTTC.

This clonotype came up a few times. The V gene is TRBV9, the J gene TRBJ2-7; 8 bases line up with TRBD2. Losses at the gene ends were 0 bases for V and 2 bases for J; bases not matched to a gene: 4. CDR1 and CDR2 from the germline V gene are SGDLS and YYNGEE. The length of the CDR3 is 15 residues. In DNA, the CDR3 is TGTGCCAGCAGCGTAGGGCAGCGGGGGCCCTACGAGCAGTACTTC. This codes for CASSVGQRGPYEQYF.

J is TRBJ2-7 and V is TRBV20-1; no definite D call. This CDR3 comprises 14 residues. CDR1 DFQATT and CDR2 SNEGSKA come from the germline V gene (reference sequence). Between the trimmed V and J ends, which lost 3 bases and 2 bases, there was a span of 14 bases. Here the CDR3 reads CSASKAANPYEQYF. The CDR3 region has the DNA TGCAGTGCTAGTAAGGCAGCTAACCCCTACGAGCAGTACTTC.

This chain links TRBV5-1 with TRBJ2-7, with 8 bases fitting TRBD1. Germline CDR1 reads SGHRS; CDR2 reads YFSETQ. V shed 0 bases, J shed 4 bases, and the junction held 3 bases outside the gene matches. The CDR3 spans 14 residues. CDR3 loop: CASSLVQGEYEQYF. The CDR3 region has the DNA TGCGCCAGCAGCTTGGTACAGGGGGAGTACGAGCAGTACTTC. Together with reference TRBV5-1 and TRBJ2-7, the CDR3 gives the full variable domain: KAGVTQTPRYLIKTRGQQVTLSCSPISGHRSVSWYQQTPGQGLQFLFEYFSETQRNKGNFPGRFSGRQFSNSRSEMNVSTLELGDSALYLCASSLVQGEYEQYFGPGTRLTVT.

This clonotype was seen more than once but under ten times. The V gene is TRBV7-2, the J gene TRBJ1-2; 8 positions agree with TRBD1. This CDR3 region has 15 residues. Germline assignment: CDR1 SGHTA and CDR2 FQGNSA. J was trimmed by 5 bases and V by 5 bases; bases with no gene match: 10. CDR3 in amino acids: CASSARQGSDYGYTF. In DNA, the CDR3 is TGTGCCAGCAGCGCCCGACAGGGGTCGGATTATGGCTACACCTTC. Full variable domain (remainder filled in from reference TRBV7-2 and TRBJ1-2): GAGVSQSPSNKVTEKGKDVELRCDPISGHTALYWYRQSLGQGLEFLIYFQGNSAPDKSGLPSDRFSAERTGGSVSTLTIQRTQQEDSAVYLCASSARQGSDYGYTFGSGTRLTVV.

The V and J genes are TRBV5-1 and TRBJ2-7; D ambiguous. Trimming shortened V by 1 base and J by 1 base, and 9 bases separated the two germline ends. The germline V gene encodes CDR1 SGHRS and CDR2 YFSETQ. The CDR3 runs 14 residues. CDR3 nucleotides: TGCGCCAGCAGCTTGCACTCCCGATCCTACGAGCAGTACTTC. This sequence encodes CASSLHSRSYEQYF.

V usage is TRBV5-1 and J usage is TRBJ2-3; D is perhaps TRBD2 (6 bases). This CDR3 has 13 amino acids. The V gene lost 7 bases and the J gene lost 4 bases, with 13 bases spanning the gap. Per germline, CDR1 SGHRS and CDR2 YFSETQ. CDR3 bases: TGCGCCAGCCGGGGGTTCACGGCAGATACGCAGTATTTT. Amino acids: CASRGFTADTQYF.

This chain joins TRBV3-1 and TRBJ1-1; D unclear. Trimming took 1 base from V and 7 from J, leaving 13 bases between them. The CDR3 totals 14 residues. Per germline, CDR1 LGHDT and CDR2 YNNKEL (reference sequence). In DNA, the CDR3 is TGTGCCAGCAGCCAAGGTCTGGTAACCCATGAAGCTTTCTTT. It translates to CASSQGLVTHEAFF.

The chain uses TRBV27 and TRBJ1-1, with 8 bases lining up with TRBD1. This CDR3 is built from 14 residues. Germline trimming cut 5 bases from V and 4 bases from J; bases unmatched to any gene: 6. Germline V CDR1 and CDR2: MNHEY, SMNVEV (reference sequence). The CDR3, as DNA: TGTGCCAGCAGTGGGGGGACAGGACTCACTGAAGCTTTCTTT. Translating gives CASSGGTGLTEAFF.

This clonotype occurred a few times. The chain has TRBV7-9 and TRBJ2-5, with D hard to call. Germline CDR1 SEHNR, CDR2 FQNEAQ (reference sequence). The V and J ends lost 2 bases and 1 base respectively, with 17 bases between them. CDR3 size: 17 residues. CDR3 nucleotides: TGTGCCAGCAGCTTAATCGCATGGGGTCAGACCCAAGAGACCCAGTACTTC. Protein: CASSLIAWGQTQETQYF.

CDR3 residues: CASSLQRGVSYNEQFF. The CDR3 DNA follows: TGTGCCAGCAGTTTGCAGCGGGGGGTCTCCTACAATGAGCAGTTCTTC. This chain uses TRBV12-3 or TRBV12-4 with TRBJ2-1, with 9 positions matching TRBD2. This CDR3 is 16 amino acids long. The J segment lost 0 bases and the V segment lost 3 bases, leaving 3 bases of the junction unmatched.

This clonotype was counted between two and nine times. The chain has TRBV3-1 and TRBJ2-3; D is uncertain. Trimming left V 3 bases short and J 3 bases short, with 7 bases between. The CDR3 loop spans 13 amino acids. The germline V gene has CDR1 LGHDT and CDR2 YNNKEL (reference sequence). The CDR3 bases are TGTGCCAGCAGCCATGGCAGGACAGATACGCAGTATTTT. Translating gives CASSHGRTDTQYF.

The V and J genes are TRBV10-3 and TRBJ1-1; 10 bases align to TRBD1. CDR3 length equals 18 residues. V dropped 4 bases and J dropped 4; count of bases not matched to a gene: 15. Per the germline V gene, CDR1 is ENHRY and CDR2 is SYGVKD. The DNA of the CDR3 is TGTGCCATCAGTGGAGGGACAGGGGTGGTCTCTTCGGCCACTGAAGCTTTCTTT. Its translation: CAISGGTGVVSSATEAFF.

The genes are TRBV3-1 and TRBJ2-1; a weak D match, TRBD1 (6 bases). V was trimmed by 1 base and J by 3 bases, leaving 13 bases between them. The CDR3 extends over 16 amino acids. Germline-derived CDR1 and CDR2 are LGHDT and YNNKEL (reference sequence). The DNA for the CDR3 is TGTGCCAGCAGCCAAGTAAGGGTAGGGGGCTACAATGAGCAGTTCTTC. Its translation is CASSQVRVGGYNEQFF.

The chain couples TRBV6-5 to TRBJ2-2, with D tentatively TRBD1 (5 bases). Looked up from germline, CDR1 is MNHEY and CDR2 is SVGAGI. CDR3 size: 16 residues. The V end lost 0 bases, the J end lost 7 bases, and 15 bases lay between the germline ends. CDR3: CASSYSGRVPVGELFF. The CDR3 nucleotides are TGTGCCAGCAGTTACTCGGGCAGGGTTCCAGTCGGGGAGCTGTTTTTT.